This T cell receptor (beta chain) emerged from a study of control samples from healthy donors and cancer patients (dated by TCRdb to the early 2020s). Clipping removes 5 bases from V and 6 bases from J, with 3 as the unmatched junction base count. Including cysteine and phenylalanine, the CDR3 has 14 amino acids. The DNA shown is the 42-base CDR3, in frame from base 1. CDR1 MNHEY and CDR2 SVGEGT are derived from the germline V gene. As to this clone: What antigen it recognizes has not been identified. Base-call qualities are not available, and no considerably larger clone is one nucleotide away.

Library method: the immunoSEQ multiplex PCR assay. Sourced from immuneACCESS, this table was stored by TCRdb with only in-frame sequences that have V and J called. A share of the clones is absent; for the studies checked, an unresolved V gene accounts for under half, and the remainder has no known explanation. This sample lists some 70,000 clones; 83% were detected once. Approximately 15% of the sample rests with the top ten. The source is a man between 60 and 75 years old in good health. The sample was blood. The sequence joins TRBV6-2 or TRBV6-3 to TRBJ2-1; TRBD2 fits 11 bases in the junction. The DNA is as follows: TGTGCCAGCAGTCTAGCGGGAGGAAGCAATGAGCAGTTCTTC. This codes for CASSLAGGSNEQFF.